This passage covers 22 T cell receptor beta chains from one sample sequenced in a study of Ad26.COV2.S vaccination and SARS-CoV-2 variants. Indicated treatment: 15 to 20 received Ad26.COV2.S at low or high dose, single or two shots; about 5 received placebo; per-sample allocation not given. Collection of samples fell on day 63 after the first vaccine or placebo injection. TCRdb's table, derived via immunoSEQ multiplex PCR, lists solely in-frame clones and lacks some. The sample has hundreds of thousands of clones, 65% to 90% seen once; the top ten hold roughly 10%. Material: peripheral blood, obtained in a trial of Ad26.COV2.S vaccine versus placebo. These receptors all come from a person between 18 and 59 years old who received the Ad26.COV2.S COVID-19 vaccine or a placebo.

DNA of the CDR3: TGTGCCAGCAGCCAAGGCACTAGCGCTCTGAGGGCCACAGATACGCAGTATTTT. It specifies CASSQGTSALRATDTQYF. This chain joins TRBV4-2 and TRBJ2-3; 7 bases align to TRBD2. Germline V gene lookup returns CDR1 LGHNA and CDR2 YNFKEQ. The CDR3 totals 18 residues. The junction had 12 bases not matched to a gene; V was cut back by 1 base and J by 2 bases.

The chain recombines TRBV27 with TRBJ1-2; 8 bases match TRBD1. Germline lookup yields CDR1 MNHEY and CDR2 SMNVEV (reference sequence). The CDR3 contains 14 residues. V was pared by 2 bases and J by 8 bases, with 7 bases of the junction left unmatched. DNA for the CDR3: TGTGCCAGCAGTTTAATGGCAGGGGGCTTGGGCTACACCTTC. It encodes CASSLMAGGLGYTF.

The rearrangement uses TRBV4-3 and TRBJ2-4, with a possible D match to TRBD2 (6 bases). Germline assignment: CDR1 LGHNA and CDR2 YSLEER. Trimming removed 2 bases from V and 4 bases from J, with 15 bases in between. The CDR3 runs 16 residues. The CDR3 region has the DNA TGCGCCAGCAGCCAATACTGGAGGGAGGCAAAAAACATTCAGTACTTC. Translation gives CASSQYWREAKNIQYF.

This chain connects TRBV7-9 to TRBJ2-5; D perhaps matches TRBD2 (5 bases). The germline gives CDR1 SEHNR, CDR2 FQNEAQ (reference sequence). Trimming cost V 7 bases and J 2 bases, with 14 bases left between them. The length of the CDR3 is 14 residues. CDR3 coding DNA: TGTGCCAGCAAAACGGACTGGGAGCAAGAGACCCAGTACTTC. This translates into CASKTDWEQETQYF.

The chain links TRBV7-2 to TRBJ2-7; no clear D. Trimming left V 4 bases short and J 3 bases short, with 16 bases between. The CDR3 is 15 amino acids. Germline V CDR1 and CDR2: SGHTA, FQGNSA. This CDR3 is CASSSTTLPYYEQYF. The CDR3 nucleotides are TGTGCCAGCAGCTCCACCACCCTCCCCTACTACGAGCAGTACTTC.

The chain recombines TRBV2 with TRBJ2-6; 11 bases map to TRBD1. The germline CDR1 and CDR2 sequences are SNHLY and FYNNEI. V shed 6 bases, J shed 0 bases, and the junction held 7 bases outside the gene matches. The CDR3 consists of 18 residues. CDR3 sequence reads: CASSPGTGGYSGANVLTF. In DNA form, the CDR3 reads TGTGCCAGCAGCCCTGGGACAGGGGGATACTCTGGGGCCAACGTCCTGACTTTC.

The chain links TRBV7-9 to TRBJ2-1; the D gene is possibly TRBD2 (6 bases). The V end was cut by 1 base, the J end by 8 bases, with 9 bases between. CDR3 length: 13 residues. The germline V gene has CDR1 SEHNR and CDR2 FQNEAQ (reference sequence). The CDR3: CASSLDGLYEQFF. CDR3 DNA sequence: TGTGCCAGCAGCTTAGATGGACTATATGAGCAGTTCTTC.

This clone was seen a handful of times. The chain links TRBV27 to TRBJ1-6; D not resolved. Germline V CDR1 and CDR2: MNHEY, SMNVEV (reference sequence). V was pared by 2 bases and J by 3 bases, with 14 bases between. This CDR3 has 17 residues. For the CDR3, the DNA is TGTGCCAGCAGTTTAAGAAACAGTCCCCTCTATAATTCACCCCTCCACTTT. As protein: CASSLRNSPLYNSPLHF.

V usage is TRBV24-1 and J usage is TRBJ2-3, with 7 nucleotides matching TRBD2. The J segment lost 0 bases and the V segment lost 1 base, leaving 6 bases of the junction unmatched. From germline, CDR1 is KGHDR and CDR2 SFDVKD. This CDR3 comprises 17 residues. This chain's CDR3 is CATSDFWASGSTDTQYF. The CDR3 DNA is TGTGCCACCAGTGATTTCTGGGCTAGCGGTAGCACAGATACGCAGTATTTT.

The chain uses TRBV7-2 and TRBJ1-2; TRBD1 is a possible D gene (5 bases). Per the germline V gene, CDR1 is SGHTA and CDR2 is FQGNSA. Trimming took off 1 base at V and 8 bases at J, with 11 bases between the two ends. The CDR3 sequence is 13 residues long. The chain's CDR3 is CASSLEGARGYTF. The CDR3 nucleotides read TGTGCCAGCAGCTTAGAAGGGGCTCGGGGCTACACCTTC. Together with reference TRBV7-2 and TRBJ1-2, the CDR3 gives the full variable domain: GAGVSQSPSNKVTEKGKDVELRCDPISGHTALYWYRQSLGQGLEFLIYFQGNSAPDKSGLPSDRFSAERTGGSVSTLTIQRTQQEDSAVYLCASSLEGARGYTFGSGTRLTVV.

The CDR3 DNA reads as TGTGCCAGCAGTCAAACAGGGTCAAGGGTGCAGTTCTTC. Translated, it gives CASSQTGSRVQFF. J is TRBJ2-1 and V is TRBV11-3; possible D gene TRBD1, 6 bases. Trimming left V 6 bases short and J 12 bases short, with 18 bases between. The germline CDR1 and CDR2 sequences are SGHNT and YENEEA. The CDR3 loop spans 13 amino acids.

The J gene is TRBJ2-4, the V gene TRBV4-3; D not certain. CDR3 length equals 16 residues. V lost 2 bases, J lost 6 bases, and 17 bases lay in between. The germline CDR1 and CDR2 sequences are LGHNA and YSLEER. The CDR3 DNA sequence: TGCGCCAGCAGCCAAACTTTTGGGTCCGGCCCAAACATTCAGTACTTC. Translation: CASSQTFGSGPNIQYF.

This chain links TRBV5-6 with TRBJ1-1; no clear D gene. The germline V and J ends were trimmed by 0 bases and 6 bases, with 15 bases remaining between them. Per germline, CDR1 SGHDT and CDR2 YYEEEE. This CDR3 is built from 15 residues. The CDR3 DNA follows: TGTGCCAGCAGCTTGGCGACCTTAAGAGACGCTGAAGCTTTCTTT. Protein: CASSLATLRDAEAFF. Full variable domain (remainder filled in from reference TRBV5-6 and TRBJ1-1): DAGVTQSPTHLIKTRGQQVTLRCSPKSGHDTVSWYQQALGQGPQFIFQYYEEEERQRGNFPDRFSGHQFPNYSSELNVNALLLGDSALYLCASSLATLRDAEAFFGQGTRLTVV.

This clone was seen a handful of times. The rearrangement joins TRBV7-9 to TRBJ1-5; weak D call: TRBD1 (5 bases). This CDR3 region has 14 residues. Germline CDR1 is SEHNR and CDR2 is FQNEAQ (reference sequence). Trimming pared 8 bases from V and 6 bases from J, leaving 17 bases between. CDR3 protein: CASAAGGAGQPQHF. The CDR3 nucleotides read TGTGCCAGCGCCGCCGGGGGAGCGGGTCAGCCCCAGCATTTT.

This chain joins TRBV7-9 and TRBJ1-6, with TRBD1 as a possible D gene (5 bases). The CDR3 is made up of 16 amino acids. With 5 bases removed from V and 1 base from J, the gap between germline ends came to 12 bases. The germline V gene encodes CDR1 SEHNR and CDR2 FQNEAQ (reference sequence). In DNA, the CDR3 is TGTGCCAGCAGCCCTGGGGAGGGGTCCTATAATTCACCCCTCCACTTT. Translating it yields CASSPGEGSYNSPLHF.

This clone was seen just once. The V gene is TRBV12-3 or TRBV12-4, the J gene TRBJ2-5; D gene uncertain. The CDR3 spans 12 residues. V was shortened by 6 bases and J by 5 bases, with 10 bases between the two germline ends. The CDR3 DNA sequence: TGTGCCAGCAGGACCCTGAGCGAGACCCAGTACTTC. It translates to CASRTLSETQYF.

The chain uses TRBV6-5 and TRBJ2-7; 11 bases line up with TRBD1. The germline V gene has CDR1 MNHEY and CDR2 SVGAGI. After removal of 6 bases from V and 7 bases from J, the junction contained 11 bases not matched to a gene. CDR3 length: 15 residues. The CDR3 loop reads CASRPTGTGGGEQYF. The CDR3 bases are TGTGCCAGCAGACCAACAGGGACAGGGGGTGGGGAGCAGTACTTC.

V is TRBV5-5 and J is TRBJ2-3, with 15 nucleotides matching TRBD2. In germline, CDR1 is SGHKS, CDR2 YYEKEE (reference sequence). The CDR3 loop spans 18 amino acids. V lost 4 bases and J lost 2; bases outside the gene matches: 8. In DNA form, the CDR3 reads TGTGCCAGCAGCGGAGGGACTAGCGGGGGGAGGTACACAGATACGCAGTATTTT. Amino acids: CASSGGTSGGRYTDTQYF.

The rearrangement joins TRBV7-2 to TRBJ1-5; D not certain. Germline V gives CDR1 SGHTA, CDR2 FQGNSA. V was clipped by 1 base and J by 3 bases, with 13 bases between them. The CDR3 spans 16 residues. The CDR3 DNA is TGTGCCAGCAGCTTAGACTTCACGAGGGCCAATCAGCCCCAGCATTTT. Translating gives CASSLDFTRANQPQHF.

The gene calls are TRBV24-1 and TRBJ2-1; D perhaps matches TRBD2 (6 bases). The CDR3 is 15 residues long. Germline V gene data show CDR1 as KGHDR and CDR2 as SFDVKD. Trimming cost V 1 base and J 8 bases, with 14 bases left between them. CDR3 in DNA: TGTGCCACCAGTGATTTAACGGGAGTGGGTGATGAGCAGTTCTTC. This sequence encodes CATSDLTGVGDEQFF.

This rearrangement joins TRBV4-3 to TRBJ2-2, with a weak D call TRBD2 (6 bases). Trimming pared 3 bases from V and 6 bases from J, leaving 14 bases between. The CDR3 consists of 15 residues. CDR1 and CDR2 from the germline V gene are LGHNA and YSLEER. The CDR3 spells CASSHPIGGAGELFF. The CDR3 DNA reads TGCGCCAGCAGCCACCCCATCGGGGGAGCCGGGGAGCTGTTTTTT.

The CDR3 DNA follows: TGTGCCAGCAGTTTTGTCGGCTTGGGGGTCCAAGAGACCCAGTACTTC. This encodes CASSFVGLGVQETQYF. The rearrangement uses TRBV28 and TRBJ2-5; D possibly matches TRBD1 or TRBD2 (5 bases each). Germline CDR1 reads MDHEN; CDR2 reads SYDVKM. The CDR3 spans 16 residues. The V end lost 3 bases, the J end lost 1 base, and 15 bases lay between the germline ends.